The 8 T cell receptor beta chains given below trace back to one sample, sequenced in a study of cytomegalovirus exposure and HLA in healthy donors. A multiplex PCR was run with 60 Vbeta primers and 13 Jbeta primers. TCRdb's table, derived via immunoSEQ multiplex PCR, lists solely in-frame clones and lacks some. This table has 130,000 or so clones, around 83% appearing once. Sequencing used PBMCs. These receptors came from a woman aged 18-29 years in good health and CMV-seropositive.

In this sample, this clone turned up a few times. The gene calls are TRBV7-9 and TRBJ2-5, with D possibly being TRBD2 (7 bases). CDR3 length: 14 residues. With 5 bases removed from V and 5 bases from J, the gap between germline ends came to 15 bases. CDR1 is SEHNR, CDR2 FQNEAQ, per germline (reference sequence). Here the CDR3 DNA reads TGTGCCAGCAGCCGGGGGGCGGCCGGGGAGACCCAGTACTTC. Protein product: CASSRGAAGETQYF.

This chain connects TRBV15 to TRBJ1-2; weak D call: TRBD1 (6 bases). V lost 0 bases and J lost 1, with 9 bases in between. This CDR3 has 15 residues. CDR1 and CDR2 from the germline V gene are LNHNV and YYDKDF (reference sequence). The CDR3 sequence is CATSRDLDSNYGYTF. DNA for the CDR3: TGTGCCACCAGCAGAGATCTGGACAGTAACTATGGCTACACCTTC. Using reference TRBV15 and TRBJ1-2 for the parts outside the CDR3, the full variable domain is DAMVIQNPRYQVTQFGKPVTLSCSQTLNHNVMYWYQQKSSQAPKLLFHYYDKDFNNEADTPDNFQSRRPNTSFCFLDIRSPGLGDTAMYLCATSRDLDSNYGYTFGSGTRLTVV.

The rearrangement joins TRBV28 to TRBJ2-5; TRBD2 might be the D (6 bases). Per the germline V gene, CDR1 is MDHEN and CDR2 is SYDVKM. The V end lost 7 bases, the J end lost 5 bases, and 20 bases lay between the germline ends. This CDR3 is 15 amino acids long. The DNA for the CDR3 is TGTGCCAGCAAACCGGGAGCGGCCTTGGGGGAGACCCAGTACTTC. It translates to CASKPGAALGETQYF. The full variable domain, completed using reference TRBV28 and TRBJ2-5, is DVKVTQSSRYLVKRTGEKVFLECVQDMDHENMFWYRQDPGLGLRLIYFSYDVKMKEKGDIPEGYSVSREKKERFSLILESASTNQTSMYLCASKPGAALGETQYFGPGTRLLVL.

The CDR3 coding sequence is TGTGCCAGCAGCCCTTCGGGGGGTTCGGATACGCAGTATTTT. Its protein is CASSPSGGSDTQYF. This chain uses TRBV14 with TRBJ2-3; TRBD2 agrees at 7 bases. The CDR3 extends over 14 amino acids. The V segment lost 4 bases and the J segment 6 bases; nucleotides outside the gene matches: 7. Per germline, CDR1 SGHDN and CDR2 FVKESK.

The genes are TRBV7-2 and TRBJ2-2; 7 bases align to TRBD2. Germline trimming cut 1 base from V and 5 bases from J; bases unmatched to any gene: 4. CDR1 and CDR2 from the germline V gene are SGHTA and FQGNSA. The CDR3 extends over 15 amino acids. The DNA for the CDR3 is TGTGCCAGCAGCTTAGTGGGGGGGGGTACCGGGGAGCTGTTTTTT. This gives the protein CASSLVGGGTGELFF. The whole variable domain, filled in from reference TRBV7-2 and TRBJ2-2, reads GAGVSQSPSNKVTEKGKDVELRCDPISGHTALYWYRQSLGQGLEFLIYFQGNSAPDKSGLPSDRFSAERTGGSVSTLTIQRTQQEDSAVYLCASSLVGGGTGELFFGEGSRLTVL.

CDR3: CASSQSRDRGTGELFF. The CDR3 bases are TGTGCCAGCAGCCAATCCCGCGACAGGGGCACCGGGGAGCTGTTTTTT. J is TRBJ2-2 and V is TRBV16; TRBD1 agrees at 8 bases. Germline V CDR1 and CDR2: KGHSY, FQNENV. The junction had 4 bases not matched to a gene; V was cut back by 0 bases and J by 4 bases. The CDR3 has 16 amino acids.

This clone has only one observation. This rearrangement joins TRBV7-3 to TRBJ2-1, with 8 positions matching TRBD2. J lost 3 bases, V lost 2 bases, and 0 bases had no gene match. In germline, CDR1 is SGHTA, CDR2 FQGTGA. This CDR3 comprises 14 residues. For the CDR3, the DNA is TGTGCCAGCAGCTTACTAGCGGGCTACAATGAGCAGTTCTTC. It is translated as CASSLLAGYNEQFF.

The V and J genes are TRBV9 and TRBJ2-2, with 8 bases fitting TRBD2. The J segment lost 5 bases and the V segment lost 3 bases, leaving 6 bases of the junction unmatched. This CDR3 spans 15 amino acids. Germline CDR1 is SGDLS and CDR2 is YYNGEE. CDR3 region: CASSAGGFATGELFF. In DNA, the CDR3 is TGTGCCAGCAGCGCGGGGGGGTTTGCAACCGGGGAGCTGTTTTTT.